The rows below give T cell receptor beta chains drawn from one sample of a study of T cells in localized non-small cell lung cancer. The table came from immunoSEQ multiplex PCR; TCRdb's copy has only in-frame clones and leaves some out. The table includes roughly 26,000 clones, 88% detected once. Specimen: peripheral blood, collected before any cancer treatment. Receptors originate from a female donor older than 55 with stage II squamous cell lung carcinoma. CDR3s include the opening cysteine and the closing phenylalanine or tryptophan. The order of the fields is clone size, J gene, D gene, V gene, CDR3 DNA, CDR3 protein. A D gene is named only where the DNA matches it firmly. Clone size, where shown, is once, few, many, or a class for clones that have expanded.

- TRBJ2-3 - TRBV10-2 TGCGCCAGCAGTGAGTGGGATGCGACTCGATCTAGCACAGATACGCAGTATTTT CASSEWDATRSSTDTQYF
once TRBJ1-1 - TRBV28 TGTGCTAGCAGTGCGACGTTGAGGACGTCGAACACTGAAGCTTTCTTT CASSATLRTSNTEAFF
- TRBJ1-1 TRBD1 TRBV25-1 TGTGCCAGCAGTCCGAATGGAGGGGGCACGGCTTTCTTT CASSPNGGGTAFF
- TRBJ2-3 - TRBV5-1 TGCGCCAGCAGCTTGGACAGGGTTGAAGATACGCAGTATTTT CASSLDRVEDTQYF
once TRBJ2-2 - TRBV19 TGTGCGACCGGGACACCTGGGAACACCGGGGAGCTGTTTTTT CATGTPGNTGELFF
- TRBJ2-5 - TRBV19 TGTGCCAGTAGCGGCGGATTGAAAGAGACCCAGTACTTC CASSGGLKETQYF
- TRBJ1-1 - TRBV7-9 TGTGCCAGCAGCTTCAGGGGAGGCACTGAAGCTTTCTTT CASSFRGGTEAFF
- TRBJ2-5 TRBD2 TRBV7-2 TGTGCCAGCAGCTTAGGAGCGGGAGTCGGGGAGACCCAGTACTTC CASSLGAGVGETQYF
- TRBJ1-2 - TRBV28 TGTGCCAGCAGCGATGGGACGGAGAGTTATGGCTACACCTTC CASSDGTESYGYTF
once TRBJ2-7 TRBD1 TRBV28 TGTGCCAGCAGGCGATCCGGGACAGGGATTTACGAGCAGTACTTC CASRRSGTGIYEQYF
once TRBJ1-5 - TRBV7-6 TGTGCCAGCAGCTTATCAGGAAATAGCAATCAGCCCCAGCATTTT CASSLSGNSNQPQHF
- TRBJ1-4 - TRBV30 TGTGCCTGGAGTGTAAGGACAGATGCTTTAACTAATGAAAAACTGTTTTTT CAWSVRTDALTNEKLFF
- TRBJ2-3 - TRBV7-9 TGTGCCAGCAGCTTAGAGGTCATATACACAGATACGCAGTATTTT CASSLEVIYTDTQYF
- TRBJ2-7 - TRBV11-2 TGTGCCAGCAGCTTAATCCAAGGGGGTGAGCAGTACTTC CASSLIQGGEQYF
- TRBJ1-1 - TRBV6-1 TGTGCCAGCACGCGGACAGAGAACACTGAAGCTTTCTTT CASTRTENTEAFF
- TRBJ1-3 - TRBV7-9 TGTGCCAGCAGCATCGACAGATTTTCGGGAAACACCATATATTTT CASSIDRFSGNTIYF
- TRBJ2-1 - TRBV7-6 TGTGCCAGCAGCTTAAGGGGGAGCTCCTACAATGAGCAGTTCTTC CASSLRGSSYNEQFF
- TRBJ2-5 TRBD2 TRBV7-2 TGTGCCAGCAGCCCGTGGGCGGGGGGACAAGAGACCCAGTACTTC CASSPWAGGQETQYF
- TRBJ2-7 TRBD1 TRBV18 TGTGCCAGCTCACCTGGGACAGGCGAACCCTACGAGCAGTACTTC CASSPGTGEPYEQYF
- TRBJ1-3 - TRBV7-9 TGTGCCAGCACCCCTTATGGGGGGGGCGCGGGGAACACCATATATTTT CASTPYGGGAGNTIYF
- TRBJ2-7 - TRBV6-5 TGTGCCAGCAGTCGGGTCCTTTTCTCCTACGAGCAGTACTTC CASSRVLFSYEQYF
- TRBJ2-2 - TRBV30 TGTGCCTGGACCCTGGGGGGTAACACCGGGGAGCTGTTTTTT CAWTLGGNTGELFF
- TRBJ2-5 TRBD2 TRBV11-2 TGTGCCAGCAGCTTATCACTAGCGGGACAAGAGACCCAGTACTTC CASSLSLAGQETQYF
once TRBJ2-7 - TRBV7-2 TGTGCCAGCAGCTTAATGATCTACGAGCAGTACTTC CASSLMIYEQYF
- TRBJ1-1 - TRBV5-4 TGTGCCAGCAGCCTGGAGGGGATCAGCACTGCGCCTTTCTTT CASSLEGISTAPFF
- TRBJ2-1 TRBD2 TRBV5-1 TGCGCCAGCAGCGACATTCTAGCGGGAGGCAGCCGCAATGAGCAGTTCTTC CASSDILAGGSRNEQFF
- TRBJ1-1 - TRBV18 TGTGCCAGCTCACCACGAGACAGTTTGAACACTGAAGCTTTCTTT CASSPRDSLNTEAFF
- TRBJ2-4 - TRBV7-2 TGTGCCAGCAGCCCCGGGGGTTTGGGTAGGGGAAACATTCAGTACTTC CASSPGGLGRGNIQYF
- TRBJ1-5 - TRBV30 TGTGCCTGGAGTGGGGGGTATGGGGGTTCTCAGCCCCAGCATTTT CAWSGGYGGSQPQHF
- TRBJ2-7 - TRBV14 TGTGCCAGCAGCCAAGACGGGACGAGTCTCTACGAGCAGTACTTC CASSQDGTSLYEQYF
- TRBJ2-3 TRBD1 TRBV4-2 TGTGCCAGCAGTCCCGGGACAGGGGGCGCAGAAGATACGCAGTATTTT CASSPGTGGAEDTQYF